This TCR beta chain was recorded in a study of siplizumab effects on memory and regulatory T cells. Study-wide results and limits: Naive T cell populations appeared to exhibit greater diversity than memory cells and appeared to be major alloresponse contributors.

Unmatched junction bases numbered 0, after V lost 2 bases and J lost 4 bases. This CDR3 contains 13 residues. Germline lookup yields CDR1 SGHTA and CDR2 FQGTGA. TCRdb keeps only in-frame clones here, not all; method: immunoSEQ multiplex PCR. The table has around 100,000 clones, 92% seen once; the top ten hold approximately 0.66%. This clone was recorded only once. Its antigen is not known. The source of this sequence is a human donor in good health. The J gene is TRBJ2-7, the V gene TRBV7-3, with 9 bases that match TRBD2. The material sequenced was Tregs sorted from blood. The CDR3 DNA sequence: TGTGCCAGCAGCTTACTAGCGGGGTACGAGCAGTACTTC. Its protein product is CASSLLAGYEQYF.